The present T cell receptor (beta chain) was sequenced within a study of metastatic and nonmetastatic thyroid tumors (dated by TCRdb to about 2020). Regarding the research as a whole: For patients with malignant and with benign thyroid disease, the researchers compared repertoires between peripheral blood samples and tumor or nodule tissue samples. Study-level results and caveats: In both blood and tumor samples, malignant tumors were reported to have significantly higher TCR beta diversity than benign nodules.

The library came from PCR. Sequencing took place on an Illumina HiSeq 4000. The TCR beta-chain CDR3 region of each patient was profiled by high-throughput sequencing. In the original analysis: A classifier to discriminate distant-metastatic papillary thyroid cancer patients was built from CDR3 differences across clinicopathological groups. To measure repertoire diversity the researchers used the Shannon index, while the Morisita-Horn index served to gauge how similar the tumor and blood repertoires were. In-frame beta chains were kept once TCRdb had trimmed the public reads at Q25 with fastp and called clones with MiXCR. The V and J calls were determined by TCRdb, not by the authors. The sample table records 70,000 or so clones; about 14% of these occur just once. In total, the top ten clones hold 5% to 8% of the sample. In this sample, this clone turned up many times. This receptor's antigen is unknown. No per-base quality is available; no much larger clone lies one base away.

The CDR3 measures 18 amino acids from cysteine to phenylalanine. The retained sequence is limited to the CDR3, 54 bases, with the frame set at the first base. Trimming leaves V shorter by 6 bases and J shorter by 0 bases, with the junction holding 6 bases beyond the gene matches. The germline V gene gives CDR1 as SGHRS and CDR2 as YFSETQ. Before undergoing thyroid surgery, none of the patients had been given any kind of treatment. The study retrospectively analysed patient clinical samples collected from about 2012 to 2018 using T-cell receptor beta sequencing. This receptor was taken from a male donor with papillary thyroid cancer or a benign thyroid nodule (not recorded which). Some clones in this sample may be carry-over from other donors' samples. This sequence uses TRBV5-1 and TRBJ2-1; TRBD2 lines up with 16 middle nucleotides. Sequenced: blood. The DNA reads TGCGCCAGCACTTCGGGACTAGCGGGAGGGCCCTCCTACAATGAGCAGTTCTTC. It specifies CASTSGLAGGPSYNEQFF.